Listed below are T cell receptor beta chains from one sample, sequenced in a study of long-term antiretroviral therapy in people with HIV. Sequenced by immunoSEQ multiplex PCR; TCRdb stores in-frame clones only, minus some. The sample has 30,000 to 40,000 clones, roughly 87% seen once; the top ten hold 10% to 15%. The starting material was unsorted PBMCs, obtained 1.1 years after starting antiretroviral therapy. These receptors all stem from a man aged 18-30 years with HIV. Each CDR3 is given with its conserved first and last residue. A D gene is named only where the DNA matches it firmly. Part of the rows lack a size; the others show once, few, many or a class for expanded clones.

v_call	clone_size	j_call	d_call	cdr3_aa	cdr3_nt
TRBV19	.	TRBJ1-2	.	CASSIFDGGYGYTF	TGTGCCAGTAGTATATTTGACGGGGGCTATGGCTACACCTTC
TRBV7-2	once	TRBJ2-5	TRBD1	CASSLDRVRETQYF	TGTGCCAGCAGCTTGGACAGGGTACGGGAGACCCAGTACTTC
TRBV7-9	.	TRBJ1-2	.	CASSLDAWGYGYTF	TGTGCCAGCAGCTTGGACGCCTGGGGCTATGGCTACACCTTC
TRBV18	.	TRBJ2-6	.	CASSSNQGSGANVLTF	TGTGCCAGCTCGTCCAATCAAGGCTCTGGGGCCAACGTCCTGACTTTC
TRBV2	.	TRBJ2-4	TRBD1	CASSDAGTGKNIQYF	TGTGCCAGCAGTGATGCCGGGACAGGGAAAAACATTCAGTACTTC
TRBV19	once	TRBJ1-4	.	CASSMGQGTEKLFF	TGTGCCAGTAGTATGGGTCAGGGGACCGAAAAACTGTTTTTT
TRBV7-9	.	TRBJ1-1	.	CASSPDRSNTEAFF	TGTGCCAGCAGCCCAGACAGGTCGAACACTGAAGCTTTCTTT
TRBV7-9	.	TRBJ2-7	TRBD2	CASSPRPKWTSGNEQYF	TGTGCCAGCAGCCCCAGGCCGAAATGGACTAGCGGGAACGAGCAGTACTTC
TRBV5-6	few	TRBJ1-6	.	CASSLINSPLHF	TGTGCCAGCAGCTTGATTAATTCACCCCTCCACTTT
TRBV11-1	.	TRBJ2-3	TRBD1	CASSLTGVFTDTQYF	TGTGCCAGCAGCCTAACAGGGGTCTTCACAGATACGCAGTATTTT
TRBV19	.	TRBJ2-7	.	CASSLWPSYEQYF	TGTGCCAGTAGTCTCTGGCCGTCCTACGAGCAGTACTTC
TRBV7-9	.	TRBJ1-2	.	CASRVGGYGYTF	TGTGCCAGCAGGGTAGGCGGCTATGGCTACACCTTC
TRBV7-9	once	TRBJ2-1	.	CASSLVGRGHNEQFF	TGTGCCAGCAGCTTAGTGGGGAGAGGACACAATGAGCAGTTCTTC
TRBV19	.	TRBJ1-2	.	CASSIRTLGYTF	TGTGCCAGTAGTATAAGGACACTTGGCTACACCTTC
TRBV30	.	TRBJ2-2	TRBD2	CAWALGLAGAVGELFF	TGTGCCTGGGCCCTTGGACTAGCGGGTGCGGTCGGGGAGCTGTTTTTT
TRBV19	.	TRBJ1-1	.	CASSYGQSNTEAFF	TGTGCCAGTAGTTACGGACAATCGAACACTGAAGCTTTCTTT
TRBV23-1	.	TRBJ1-2	.	CASKRDRNYGYTF	TGCGCCAGCAAGCGAGACAGGAACTATGGCTACACCTTC
TRBV19	.	TRBJ2-7	TRBD2	CASTRSGGAGVNEQYF	TGTGCCAGTACCCGATCCGGTGGAGCGGGAGTTAACGAGCAGTACTTC
TRBV28	.	TRBJ1-5	.	CASSSEGRQPQHF	TGTGCCAGCAGTTCGGAGGGACGCCAGCCCCAGCATTTT
TRBV7-2	once	TRBJ1-3	.	CASSLNRGRGNTIYF	TGTGCCAGCAGCTTAAACCGGGGGCGCGGAAACACCATATATTTT
TRBV19	once	TRBJ2-3	TRBD2	CASSMTSGIGDTQYF	TGTGCCAGTAGTATGACTAGCGGGATTGGTGATACGCAGTATTTT
TRBV18	.	TRBJ2-7	TRBD2	CASSPGLGGYEQYF	TGTGCCAGCTCACCGGGACTAGGTGGATACGAGCAGTACTTC
TRBV7-9	.	TRBJ2-1	.	CASSPPFLGKLYNEQFF	TGTGCCAGCAGCCCCCCCTTTTTAGGGAAGCTTTACAATGAGCAGTTCTTC
TRBV6-6	.	TRBJ2-2	.	CASTSEGELFF	TGTGCCAGCACCTCCGAGGGGGAGCTGTTTTTT
TRBV11-2	.	TRBJ1-3	.	CASSISPQNTIYF	TGTGCCAGCAGCATATCCCCCCAAAACACCATATATTTT
TRBV7-9	.	TRBJ2-5	.	CASSLTPGVQETQYF	TGTGCCAGCAGCTTAACGCCGGGGGTACAAGAGACCCAGTACTTC
TRBV4-1	.	TRBJ1-2	.	CASSQDQRQNYGYTF	TGCGCCAGCAGCCAAGATCAGCGGCAGAACTATGGCTACACCTTC
TRBV2	.	TRBJ2-3	.	CASTPGLASTDTQYF	TGTGCCAGCACCCCGGGACTTGCTAGCACAGATACGCAGTATTTT
TRBV6-4	.	TRBJ2-1	.	CASSGVDGHNEQFF	TGTGCCAGCAGTGGGGTGGACGGCCACAATGAGCAGTTCTTC